These T cell receptor beta chains were read from a single sample in a study of human T cells and chemical hapten exposure. Via MiXCR, TCRdb re-called the RACE reads, giving one row per CDR3 protein. The table shows around 380,000 distinct CDR3 sequences, with roughly 4.8% occurring only once. Sequenced here: whole blood, sampled in connection with sensitization to the hapten diphenylcyclopropenone (DPC). The receptors stem from a woman in her fifties or sixties with alopecia areata. Some clones in this sample may be carry-over from other donors' samples. CDR3s include the opening cysteine and the closing phenylalanine or tryptophan. D genes are given only for firm matches. Only part of the rows carry a size: once, few, many, or a class if the clone is expanded.

clone_size j_call d_call v_call cdr3_nt cdr3_aa
many TRBJ2-3 TRBD2 TRBV5-1 TGCGCCAGCAGCTTGCGAAGCGGGAGGGGAACAGATACGCAGTATTTT CASSLRSGRGTDTQYF
many TRBJ1-5 . TRBV6-6 TGTGCCAGCAGTTACGGGGGGAGAGGGCAGCCCCAGCATTTT CASSYGGRGQPQHF
many TRBJ2-3 . TRBV21-1 TGTGCCAGCAGCGCCCTTTCAAGAGCGGGAGGGCCAACAGATACGCAGTATTTT CASSALSRAGGPTDTQYF
many TRBJ1-6 . TRBV6-5 TGTGCCAGCAGTTACAGGGTAGGGGAGAATTCACCCCTCCACTTT CASSYRVGENSPLHF
many TRBJ2-5 TRBD2 TRBV4-2 TGTGCCAGCAGCCAAGGATCTAGCGGCCAAGAGACCCAGTACTTC CASSQGSSGQETQYF
. TRBJ1-3 . TRBV10-3 TGTGCCATCCGCACGGGAGGCCAGATCTCTGGAAACACCATATATTTT CAIRTGGQISGNTIYF
many TRBJ2-7 . TRBV28 TGTGCCAGCGGGGAGGACCGTCCCGAGCAGTACTTC CASGEDRPEQYF
many TRBJ2-3 . TRBV5-1 TGCGCCAGCAGCTTGGCCGGGCTTAGGGATACGCAGTATTTT CASSLAGLRDTQYF
. TRBJ2-3 TRBD2 TRBV20-1 TGCAGTGCCTCCTCCTCGAGCGGGGAAAATACGCAGTATTTT CSASSSSGENTQYF
many TRBJ1-1 . TRBV12-3/TRBV12-4 TGTGCCAGCAGTCCGGACAGAGTTGAAGCTTTCTTT CASSPDRVEAFF
many TRBJ2-7 . TRBV12-3/TRBV12-4 TGTGCCAGCAGCAAACAGGGCTACGAGCAGTACTTC CASSKQGYEQYF
many TRBJ2-7 . TRBV5-1 TGCGCCAGCAGCTTGTCCGAAGACTACGAGCAGTACTTC CASSLSEDYEQYF
. TRBJ1-2 TRBD1 TRBV7-2 TGTGCCAGCAGCTTCGACAGGGGCGGCTATGGCTACACCTTC CASSFDRGGYGYTF
. TRBJ1-2 TRBD1 TRBV12-3/TRBV12-4 TGTGCCAGCAGTCCGGGACAGGTCCCGCCTAACTATGGCTACACCTTC CASSPGQVPPNYGYTF
. TRBJ1-2 . TRBV20-1 TGCAGTGCTAGAGCCGCGCGTCGAGGCTACACCTTC CSARAARRGYTF
many TRBJ2-3 . TRBV12-3/TRBV12-4 TGTGCCAGCAACTGGAACAGGGCTAGAGATACGCAGTATTTT CASNWNRARDTQYF
few TRBJ1-2 TRBD1 TRBV12-3/TRBV12-4 TGTGCCAGCAGTTTACTGATAGGGGGCGCGCACTATGGCTACACCTTC CASSLLIGGAHYGYTF
many TRBJ2-3 . TRBV7-9 TGTGCCAGCAGCTTCCCCATGAGCACAGATACGCAGTATTTT CASSFPMSTDTQYF
few TRBJ1-1 . TRBV7-3 TGTGCCAGCAGCTCCAGGGGTAGAACTGAAGCTTTCTTT CASSSRGRTEAFF
many TRBJ2-3 . TRBV12-3/TRBV12-4 TGTGCCAGCAGTTTTGGGATTCGAAGCGGGTACGGCACAGATACGCAGTATTTT CASSFGIRSGYGTDTQYF
many TRBJ1-2 . TRBV12-3/TRBV12-4 TGTGCCAGCACCTCCCTGGTCAACTGGATCCGTGGCTACACCTTC CASTSLVNWIRGYTF
many TRBJ2-3 TRBD1 TRBV6-2/TRBV6-3 TGTGCCAGCAACCCGTTAAGGGGGCGGTCAGATACGCAGTATTTT CASNPLRGRSDTQYF
many TRBJ2-1 . TRBV20-1 TGCAGTGCGGAGGAATTAGCGACCTCCTACAATGAGCAGTTCTTC CSAEELATSYNEQFF
. TRBJ1-2 . TRBV7-9 TGTGCCGAGTCTCCCACGGACGGAGGCTACACCTTC CAESPTDGGYTF
. TRBJ2-7 TRBD2 TRBV20-1 TGCAGTGCTACTAGCGGTCGCTCCTACGAGCAGTACTTC CSATSGRSYEQYF
few TRBJ1-5 . TRBV20-1 TGCAGTGCTAGAGATCCGGGGCAGCCCCAGCATTTT CSARDPGQPQHF
many TRBJ1-1 . TRBV14 TGTGCCAGCAGCCAAGACAGAGGCTGGGCTGAAGCTTTCTTT CASSQDRGWAEAFF
few TRBJ2-7 TRBD1 TRBV20-1 TGCAGTGCTAGAAAGATGACAGGGGGCTACGAGCAGTACTTC CSARKMTGGYEQYF
few TRBJ2-3 . TRBV3-1 TGTGCCAGCAGCCAAGTAGCGAGTAGGCCGCTTGGCGCAGATACGCAGTATTTT CASSQVASRPLGADTQYF
few TRBJ1-6 TRBD1 TRBV20-1 TGCAGTGCTACCCGGGACAGGGTGCTGTCACCCCTCCACTTT CSATRDRVLSPLHF
many TRBJ2-2 . TRBV12-3/TRBV12-4 TGTGCCAGCAGTCGGACGGATGGGCCCGGGGAGCTGTTTTTT CASSRTDGPGELFF
. TRBJ1-1 . TRBV5-1 TGCGCCAGCAGCTTGTCTGTGGGATTCCAACAGGGTTTGGGCACTGAAGCTTTCTTT CASSLSVGFQQGLGTEAFF
many TRBJ2-1 TRBD1 TRBV29-1 TGCAGCGTTGTAGGGGACAGGGGTTGGGATGAGCAGTTCTTC CSVVGDRGWDEQFF
many TRBJ2-3 . TRBV15 TGTGCCACCAGCACGCCCGAGGGTGGCACAGATACGCAGTATTTT CATSTPEGGTDTQYF
few TRBJ2-7 TRBD2 TRBV20-1 TGCAGTGCCACAAAGACCGGGACTACCTACGAGCAGTACTTC CSATKTGTTYEQYF
few TRBJ2-5 . TRBV27 TGTGCCAGCAGTTCGCTTGGGGATGAGACCCAGTACTTC CASSSLGDETQYF
. TRBJ2-6 TRBD1 TRBV6-6 TGTGCCGGACGGTTGACAGGGGCTGGGGCCAACGTCCTGACTTTC CAGRLTGAGANVLTF
. TRBJ2-3 TRBD2 TRBV3-1 TGTGCCAGCAGCCAAGTACTAGCGGGAATCACAGATACGCAGTATTTT CASSQVLAGITDTQYF
. TRBJ2-1 TRBD1 TRBV13 TGTGCCAGCAGCTTGGGACAGCTTACGAATGAGCAGTTCTTC CASSLGQLTNEQFF
. TRBJ2-3 TRBD2 TRBV20-1 TGCAGTGCCGGGACTAGACGGGCAGATACGCAGTATTTT CSAGTRRADTQYF
many TRBJ2-7 TRBD1 TRBV27 TGTGCCAGCAGTTCCTCCCCGGGACAGGTAACGGGCGAGCAGTACTTC CASSSSPGQVTGEQYF
. TRBJ2-3 . TRBV2 TGTGCCAGCGCAGAACAACCTACAGATACGCAGTATTTT CASAEQPTDTQYF
. TRBJ1-5 TRBD1 TRBV7-8 TGTGCCAGCAGTCAGGCTCAGGGGGCCAATCAGCCCCAGCATTTT CASSQAQGANQPQHF
. TRBJ2-7 . TRBV12-5 TGTCCTGCAGTGCTCTCCTACGAGCAGTACTTC CPAVLSYEQYF
. TRBJ2-1 TRBD1 TRBV7-9 TGTGCCAGCAGCCGACCTGAGGGACAGGGGGTGAATGAGCAGTTCTTC CASSRPEGQGVNEQFF
few TRBJ2-7 . TRBV6-1 TGTGCCAGCAAACGGGCCGCGGGCTCCTACGAGCAGTACTTC CASKRAAGSYEQYF